These 25 T cell receptor beta chains originate from one sample sequenced in a study of blood T cell repertoires in COVID-19. Here immunoSEQ multiplex PCR was the method, and the copy in TCRdb shows in-frame clones only, minus some. This sample has under 450,000 clones; roughly 87% occur once, and the top ten carry approximately 3%. Source material: PBMCs or T cells enriched from blood (not recorded which). The origin of the receptors is a woman aged 30 to 39 who had recovered from COVID-19.

This chain uses TRBV9 with TRBJ1-3; TRBD1 is a possible D gene (6 bases). The V and J ends lost 3 bases and 6 bases respectively, with 19 bases between them. The CDR3 consists of 16 residues. Germline V gives CDR1 SGDLS, CDR2 YYNGEE. CDR3 in amino acids: CASSDPGGGLENTIYF. The CDR3 DNA reads TGTGCCAGCAGCGACCCCGGGGGGGGCTTAGAAAACACCATATATTTT. Drawing the rest from reference TRBV9 and TRBJ1-3, the complete variable domain is DSGVTQTPKHLITATGQRVTLRCSPRSGDLSVYWYQQSLDQGLQFLIQYYNGEERAKGNILERFSAQQFPDLHSELNLSSLELGDSALYFCASSDPGGGLENTIYFGEGSWLTVV.

The chain's CDR3 is CASSLDRAAEAFF. The CDR3 DNA follows: TGTGCCAGCAGCTTGGACAGGGCGGCTGAAGCTTTCTTT. V is TRBV7-3 and J is TRBJ1-1; 8 bases map to TRBD1. This CDR3 contains 13 residues. The V gene's germline CDR1 is SGHTA and CDR2 FQGTGA. After removal of 3 bases from V and 6 bases from J, the junction contained 3 bases not matched to a gene.

The count of this clone is one. The genes are TRBV28 and TRBJ2-1; TRBD1 agrees at 8 bases. V lost 3 bases and J lost 5; bases outside the gene matches: 6. CDR1 and CDR2 from the germline V gene are MDHEN and SYDVKM. CDR3 size: 15 residues. The CDR3 sequence is CASSLDREAHNEQFF. The CDR3 nucleotides are TGTGCCAGCAGTTTGGACAGGGAAGCCCACAATGAGCAGTTCTTC.

V usage is TRBV19 and J usage is TRBJ2-2, with TRBD2 matching 11 bases. The CDR3 is 17 amino acids. The ends lost 3 bases at V and 5 bases at J; junction bases unmatched: 8. CDR1 and CDR2 (germline): LNHDA, SQIVND (reference sequence). The CDR3 loop reads CASSMKWASGGTGELFF. The CDR3 nucleotides are TGTGCCAGTAGTATGAAGTGGGCTAGCGGGGGGACCGGGGAGCTGTTTTTT. Looking up the rest from reference TRBV19 and TRBJ2-2 gives the full variable domain: DGGITQSPKYLFRKEGQNVTLSCEQNLNHDAMYWYRQDPGQGLRLIYYSQIVNDFQKGDIAEGYSVSREKKESFPLTVTSAQKNPTAFYLCASSMKWASGGTGELFFGEGSRLTVL.

The chain couples TRBV7-3 to TRBJ2-3; perhaps TRBD2 as D (5 bases). V gave up 5 bases and J gave up 5 bases, with 11 bases separating them. The CDR3 has 13 amino acids. CDR1 and CDR2 (germline): SGHTA, FQGTGA. The CDR3 here is CASSPRAGDTQYF. DNA for the CDR3: TGTGCCAGCAGCCCGAGGGCCGGAGATACGCAGTATTTT.

This chain uses TRBV18 with TRBJ2-7; 8 bases are shared with TRBD1. Germline CDR1 reads KGHSH; CDR2 reads LQKENI. There are 15 residues in the CDR3. The ends lost 5 bases at V and 0 bases at J; junction bases unmatched: 6. The CDR3 loop reads CASSSGQASSYEQYF. Written as DNA, the CDR3 is TGTGCCAGCTCATCGGGACAGGCGAGCTCCTACGAGCAGTACTTC.

V is TRBV2 and J is TRBJ1-6, with no clear D. The V gene's germline CDR1 is SNHLY and CDR2 FYNNEI. This CDR3 contains 11 residues. The V end was cut by 4 bases, the J end by 8 bases, with 3 bases between. The CDR3 DNA follows: TGTGCCAGCAGTGGCGATTCACCCCTCCACTTT. Amino acids: CASSGDSPLHF. Full variable domain (rest looked up from reference TRBV2 and TRBJ1-6): EPEVTQTPSHQVTQMGQEVILRCVPISNHLYFYWYRQILGQKVEFLVSFYNNEISEKSEIFDDQFSVERPDGSNFTLKIRSTKLEDSAMYFCASSGDSPLHFGNGTRLTVT.

This clone was seen only a few times. The V and J genes are TRBV7-9 and TRBJ2-7; 7 positions match TRBD2. V dropped 2 bases and J dropped 0; count of bases not matched to a gene: 1. CDR3 length: 14 residues. Germline CDR1 SEHNR, CDR2 FQNEAQ (reference sequence). The chain's CDR3 is CASSLSSGSYEQYF. The CDR3 nucleotides read TGTGCCAGCAGCTTATCTAGCGGCTCCTACGAGCAGTACTTC.

This chain joins TRBV28 and TRBJ1-4; D gene uncertain. V was cut by 3 bases and J by 0 bases, with 5 bases left in between. CDR1 is MDHEN, CDR2 SYDVKM, per germline. CDR3 length: 14 residues. Here the CDR3 reads CASSFPATNEKLFF. The DNA of the CDR3 is TGTGCCAGCAGTTTCCCAGCAACTAATGAAAAACTGTTTTTT.

In this sample, this clone turned up once. The gene calls are TRBV5-6 and TRBJ2-1, with 8 positions matching TRBD2. Losses at the gene ends were 4 bases for V and 7 bases for J; bases not matched to a gene: 13. The CDR3 is made up of 16 amino acids. Germline lookup yields CDR1 SGHDT and CDR2 YYEEEE. The CDR3 sequence: CASSPEGSGARNEQFF. The CDR3 DNA reads as TGTGCCAGCAGCCCGGAGGGTAGCGGGGCTAGGAATGAGCAGTTCTTC.

This clone was seen only once. The chain links TRBV10-2 to TRBJ2-7, with 13 bases aligning to TRBD2. CDR1 and CDR2 from the germline V gene are WSHSY and SAAADI. This CDR3 region has 14 residues. J was trimmed by 4 bases and V by 6 bases; bases with no gene match: 3. The chain's CDR3 is CASSWTSGRYEQYF. In nucleotides, the CDR3 is TGCGCCAGCAGCTGGACTAGCGGGAGATACGAGCAGTACTTC.

J is TRBJ2-7 and V is TRBV7-9; unclear D gene. This CDR3 spans 16 amino acids. Deletions cut 1 base from V and 1 base from J, with 14 bases between. CDR1 is SEHNR and CDR2 is FQNEAQ in the germline V gene (reference sequence). The CDR3 coding sequence is TGTGCCAGCAGCTTAGGGCGAACAGCCCTTTCCTACGAGCAGTACTTC. Protein product: CASSLGRTALSYEQYF.

V usage is TRBV7-2 and J usage is TRBJ1-2; possible D gene TRBD1, 5 bases. Germline loops: CDR1 SGHTA, CDR2 FQGNSA. The ends were cut back, 6 bases at V and 8 bases at J, with 16 bases in the middle. This CDR3 comprises 13 residues. CDR3 nucleotide sequence: TGTGCCAGCAGGTTCCAGGGAGGCGGCGGCTACACCTTC. Translation gives CASRFQGGGGYTF.

The chain has TRBV2 and TRBJ1-3, with a tentative D call TRBD1 (5 bases). This CDR3 contains 13 residues. CDR1 and CDR2 from the germline V gene are SNHLY and FYNNEI. V was trimmed by 3 bases and J by 5 bases, leaving 8 bases between them. CDR3 region: CASSDRVRNTIYF. CDR3 sequence (DNA): TGTGCCAGCAGTGACAGGGTCCGAAACACCATATATTTT.

This clone occurred a few times. This CDR3 reads CASSQARTSGTDTQYF. The DNA for the CDR3 is TGTGCCAGCTCACAAGCAAGGACTAGCGGCACAGATACGCAGTATTTT. The chain carries TRBV18 and TRBJ2-3; 9 bases fit TRBD2. CDR1 and CDR2 (germline): KGHSH, LQKENI. After removal of 4 bases from V and 1 base from J, the junction contained 6 bases not matched to a gene. This CDR3 region has 16 residues. The entire variable domain, with the rest obtained from reference TRBV18 and TRBJ2-3, is as follows: NAGVMQNPRHLVRRRGQEARLRCSPMKGHSHVYWYRQLPEEGLKFMVYLQKENIIDESGMPKERFSAEFPKEGPSILRIQQVVRGDSAAYFCASSQARTSGTDTQYFGPGTRLTVL.

This clone has a handful of counts. The chain combines TRBV4-1 with TRBJ1-1; perhaps TRBD1 as D (6 bases). Deletions cut 3 bases from V and 4 bases from J, with 15 bases between. This CDR3 spans 15 amino acids. Germline-derived CDR1 and CDR2 are MGHRA and YSYEKL. Here the CDR3 reads CASSHPFGGATEAFF. In DNA, the CDR3 is TGCGCCAGCAGCCACCCCTTCGGGGGGGCCACTGAAGCTTTCTTT.

The chain recombines TRBV4-1 with TRBJ1-4, with D perhaps TRBD1 (6 bases). Germline CDR1 is MGHRA and CDR2 is YSYEKL. This CDR3 is 15 amino acids long. The V end lost 4 bases, the J end lost 7 bases, and 16 bases lay between the germline ends. CDR3 nucleotides: TGCGCCAGCAGCCTCCCCAAAGGGGGTAGTGAAAAACTGTTTTTT. Amino acid sequence: CASSLPKGGSEKLFF.

This chain joins TRBV5-1 and TRBJ2-7; D possibly corresponds to TRBD2 (7 bases). The CDR3 loop spans 15 amino acids. Germline loops: CDR1 SGHRS, CDR2 YFSETQ. The V gene lost 0 bases and the J gene lost 0 bases, with 10 bases spanning the gap. The CDR3 DNA follows: TGCGCCAGCAGCTTGGAGGGGGGGGCCTCCTACGAGCAGTACTTC. It is translated as CASSLEGGASYEQYF. The variable domain in full, with the rest retrieved from reference TRBV5-1 and TRBJ2-7, is KAGVTQTPRYLIKTRGQQVTLSCSPISGHRSVSWYQQTPGQGLQFLFEYFSETQRNKGNFPGRFSGRQFSNSRSEMNVSTLELGDSALYLCASSLEGGASYEQYFGPGTRLTVT.

V gene TRBV6-5 combines with J gene TRBJ2-1; 13 positions agree with TRBD2. The V gene's germline CDR1 is MNHEY and CDR2 SVGAGI. Unmatched junction bases numbered 3, after V lost 6 bases and J lost 4 bases. The CDR3 is 15 residues long. CDR3 sequence (DNA): TGTGCCAGCAGCAGACTAGCGGGGGGTTACAATGAGCAGTTCTTC. Protein sequence: CASSRLAGGYNEQFF.

This clone appeared a few times. The chain has TRBV18 and TRBJ2-5, with 7 bases identical to TRBD1. Germline V lookup: CDR1 KGHSH, CDR2 LQKENI. This CDR3 has 15 amino acids. V shed 5 bases, J shed 5 bases, and the junction held 11 bases outside the gene matches. DNA for the CDR3: TGTGCCAGCTCATCACTCACAGGGGTTCAGGAGACCCAGTACTTC. This sequence encodes CASSSLTGVQETQYF.

The chain employs TRBV7-2 and TRBJ2-7; 8 bases agree with TRBD2. This CDR3 region has 15 residues. V was clipped by 6 bases and J by 3 bases; unmatched bases: 10. Germline V gives CDR1 SGHTA, CDR2 FQGNSA. The DNA of the CDR3 is TGTGCCAGCAGTATAAGACGGGCGGGAGGCTACGAGCAGTACTTC. This translates into CASSIRRAGGYEQYF. The full variable domain, in which reference TRBV7-2 and TRBJ2-7 provide the parts outside the CDR3, is GAGVSQSPSNKVTEKGKDVELRCDPISGHTALYWYRQSLGQGLEFLIYFQGNSAPDKSGLPSDRFSAERTGGSVSTLTIQRTQQEDSAVYLCASSIRRAGGYEQYFGPGTRLTVT.

This rearrangement joins TRBV30 to TRBJ2-7; D might be TRBD2 (5 bases). The V and J ends lost 2 bases and 2 bases respectively, with 7 bases between them. CDR1 is GTSNPN, CDR2 SVGIG, per germline (reference sequence). The CDR3 covers 12 residues. The CDR3 spells CAWSPGTYEQYF. The CDR3 DNA reads as TGTGCCTGGAGTCCGGGGACCTACGAGCAGTACTTC. Together with reference TRBV30 and TRBJ2-7, the CDR3 gives the full variable domain: SQTIHQWPATLVQPVGSPLSLECTVEGTSNPNLYWYRQAAGRGLQLLFYSVGIGQISSEVPQNLSASRPQDRQFILSSKKLLLSDSGFYLCAWSPGTYEQYFGPGTRLTVT.

This clone is a singleton in its sample. The chain employs TRBV5-4 and TRBJ2-5, with TRBD2 identical over 10 bases. This CDR3 contains 15 residues. CDR1 and CDR2 (germline): SGHNT, YYREEE (reference sequence). J gave up 5 bases and V 4 bases, and 8 bases lay outside the gene matches. This CDR3 reads CASSRAGGPRETQYF. The CDR3 nucleotides are TGTGCCAGCAGCCGAGCGGGAGGGCCGCGGGAGACCCAGTACTTC.

V is TRBV14 and J is TRBJ1-4; possible D gene TRBD1, 5 bases. The CDR3 loop spans 16 amino acids. V lost 4 bases and J 0 bases, leaving 12 bases between the germline ends. Germline V CDR1 and CDR2: SGHDN, FVKESK. The CDR3 sequence is CASSPHGGATNEKLFF. The CDR3 region has the DNA TGTGCCAGCAGCCCTCACGGGGGGGCAACTAATGAAAAACTGTTTTTT. Looking up the rest from reference TRBV14 and TRBJ1-4 gives the full variable domain: EAGVTQFPSHSVIEKGQTVTLRCDPISGHDNLYWYRRVMGKEIKFLLHFVKESKQDESGMPNNRFLAERTGGTYSTLKVQPAELEDSGVYFCASSPHGGATNEKLFFGSGTQLSVL.

In DNA, the CDR3 is TGTGCCAGCAGCTTAAATTTCGGCGAGCAGTACTTC. It yields the protein CASSLNFGEQYF. The chain has TRBV7-9 and TRBJ2-7; D ambiguous. The CDR3 contains 12 residues. Germline assignment: CDR1 SEHNR and CDR2 FQNEAQ (reference sequence). V lost 2 bases to trimming and J lost 6 bases, with 8 bases between them.